Listed below are T cell receptor beta chains from one sample, sequenced in a study of fetal regulatory T cell absence and autoimmunity. Generated by immunoSEQ multiplex PCR, the TCRdb table keeps only in-frame clones and is missing some. The top ten clones hold 2% of a sample with more than 85,000 clones, about two thirds of them seen once. Input material: pancreas tissue. The receptors stem from a male donor with IPEX syndrome. CDR3s include the opening cysteine and the closing phenylalanine or tryptophan. Each record gives: D gene, V gene, J gene, CDR3 protein, CDR3 DNA. The D gene is left open where the match is weak.

d_gene: TRBD2
v_gene: TRBV5-4
j_gene: TRBJ2-3
CDR3aa: CASKTGLAADTQYF
CDR3nt: TGTGCCAGCAAGACGGGACTAGCGGCAGATACGCAGTATTTT

d_gene: TRBD1
v_gene: TRBV29-1
j_gene: TRBJ2-5
CDR3aa: CSVGHMTGLKTQYF
CDR3nt: TGCAGCGTTGGTCATATGACAGGGCTAAAGACCCAGTACTTC

d_gene: TRBD2
v_gene: TRBV5-4
j_gene: TRBJ2-2
CDR3aa: CASSSAGTRTNTGELFF
CDR3nt: TGTGCCAGCAGCTCGGCCGGGACTAGGACAAACACCGGGGAGCTGTTTTTT

d_gene: NA
v_gene: TRBV7-9
j_gene: TRBJ2-7
CDR3aa: CASSLAQGWYEQYF
CDR3nt: TGTGCCAGCAGCTTAGCGCAGGGATGGTACGAGCAGTACTTC

d_gene: NA
v_gene: TRBV25-1
j_gene: TRBJ2-2
CDR3aa: CASSRPGELFF
CDR3nt: TGTGCCAGCAGTAGACCCGGGGAGCTGTTTTTT

d_gene: TRBD2
v_gene: TRBV5-4
j_gene: TRBJ2-2
CDR3aa: CASSSGLAGLSTGELFF
CDR3nt: TGTGCCAGCAGCTCAGGACTAGCGGGGCTTTCTACCGGGGAGCTGTTTTTT

d_gene: NA
v_gene: TRBV4-1
j_gene: TRBJ2-2
CDR3aa: CASSHGPNTGELFF
CDR3nt: TGCGCCAGCAGCCACGGACCAAACACCGGGGAGCTGTTTTTT

d_gene: TRBD1
v_gene: TRBV4-1
j_gene: TRBJ2-7
CDR3aa: CASSGYRGYYEQYF
CDR3nt: TGCGCCAGCAGCGGGTACAGGGGTTACTACGAGCAGTACTTC

d_gene: TRBD2
v_gene: TRBV29-1
j_gene: TRBJ2-2
CDR3aa: CSSLWGGNTGELFF
CDR3nt: TGCAGCTCTCTTTGGGGGGGGAACACCGGGGAGCTGTTTTTT

d_gene: NA
v_gene: TRBV7-9
j_gene: TRBJ1-1
CDR3aa: CASSTEDSYWNTEAFF
CDR3nt: TGTGCCAGCAGCACCGAGGACAGCTACTGGAACACTGAAGCTTTCTTT

d_gene: TRBD2
v_gene: TRBV7-9
j_gene: TRBJ2-1
CDR3aa: CASSASGNNEQFF
CDR3nt: TGTGCCAGCAGCGCTAGCGGTAACAATGAGCAGTTCTTC

d_gene: TRBD1
v_gene: TRBV6-6
j_gene: TRBJ1-1
CDR3aa: CASSYTQGAEAFF
CDR3nt: TGTGCCAGCAGTTACACACAGGGGGCTGAAGCTTTCTTT

d_gene: TRBD1
v_gene: TRBV6-4
j_gene: TRBJ1-3
CDR3aa: CASSDSTRGPGNTIYF
CDR3nt: TGTGCCAGCAGTGACTCGACCAGGGGGCCTGGAAACACCATATATTTT

d_gene: TRBD1
v_gene: TRBV2
j_gene: TRBJ2-5
CDR3aa: CASSEDEGGLETQYF
CDR3nt: TGTGCCAGCAGTGAAGATGAAGGGGGCTTGGAGACCCAGTACTTC

d_gene: TRBD2
v_gene: TRBV11-2
j_gene: TRBJ2-7
CDR3aa: CASSLEGLAGVEQYF
CDR3nt: TGTGCCAGCAGCTTAGAAGGGCTAGCGGGAGTCGAGCAGTACTTC

d_gene: NA
v_gene: TRBV20-1
j_gene: TRBJ2-5
CDR3aa: CSAEKDETQYF
CDR3nt: TGCAGTGCTGAGAAGGACGAGACCCAGTACTTC

d_gene: TRBD1
v_gene: TRBV5-4
j_gene: TRBJ1-1
CDR3aa: CASSLGLGTGVPGTEAFF
CDR3nt: TGTGCCAGCAGCTTGGGGTTGGGGACAGGGGTCCCGGGGACTGAAGCTTTCTTT

d_gene: NA
v_gene: TRBV11-2
j_gene: TRBJ1-1
CDR3aa: CASSLVLPTKAFF
CDR3nt: TGTGCCAGCAGCTTAGTCCTACCGACGAAGGCTTTCTTT